Each of the 5 T cell receptor beta chains below was sequenced from the same sample in a study of T cell changes during pregnancy in multiple sclerosis. Generated by immunoSEQ multiplex PCR, the TCRdb table keeps only in-frame clones and is missing some. Of some 70,000 clones listed, over 85% are singletons. Sequenced material: peripheral blood, taken after pregnancy. The receptors originated from a female donor in good health, enrolled as a control in a pregnancy study.

J is TRBJ2-7 and V is TRBV28; 7 nucleotides align to TRBD1. This CDR3 spans 13 amino acids. CDR1 is MDHEN and CDR2 is SYDVKM in the germline V gene. The V gene end was trimmed by 5 bases and the J gene end by 3 bases; junction bases not matched to a gene: 4. The CDR3 protein is CASSTGDGYEQYF. The CDR3 DNA reads TGTGCCAGCAGTACAGGGGACGGCTACGAGCAGTACTTC.

V usage is TRBV10-2 and J usage is TRBJ2-7; 8 nucleotides align to TRBD1. The germline CDR1 and CDR2 sequences are WSHSY and SAAADI. V gave up 6 bases and J gave up 4 bases; unmatched junction bases: 2. The CDR3 spans 12 residues. The CDR3 bases are TGCGCCAGCAGGGGGGACAGGTACGAGCAGTACTTC. Translating gives CASRGDRYEQYF.

The chain has TRBV30 and TRBJ1-3; D is unresolved. Germline V gene sequence: CDR1 GTSNPN, CDR2 SVGIG (reference sequence). The CDR3 covers 16 residues. Trimming cost V 3 bases and J 0 bases, with 15 bases left between them. CDR3 nucleotide sequence: TGTGCCTGGAGATTCGCAGAACCTTTCTCTGGAAACACCATATATTTT. Residues: CAWRFAEPFSGNTIYF.

V usage is TRBV27 and J usage is TRBJ1-4; D not certain. Germline V CDR1 and CDR2: MNHEY, SMNVEV (reference sequence). This CDR3 spans 13 amino acids. Trimming took 4 bases from V and 2 from J, leaving 5 bases between them. CDR3 nucleotide sequence: TGTGCCAGCAGTTGGGCGACTAATGAAAAACTGTTTTTT. Its translation is CASSWATNEKLFF.

The chain combines TRBV7-2 with TRBJ2-5; 9 bases map to TRBD2. Germline V gives CDR1 SGHTA, CDR2 FQGNSA. CDR3 length: 15 residues. Trimming at V came to 5 bases and at J to 5 bases, leaving 9 bases not matched to a gene. The CDR3 protein is CASSPGLALVETQYF. CDR3 coding DNA: TGTGCCAGCAGCCCGGGACTAGCTTTAGTTGAGACCCAGTACTTC.